This record covers a single TCR beta chain. Antigen: not known. The sample comes from a study of cytomegalovirus exposure and HLA in healthy donors. Across the whole study: The 95 to 150 validation repertoires, a later analysis reported, used the same platform as the roughly 610 first-cohort repertoires. General observations from the study: Usually a TCR sequence was rare, but some public TCRs were found in many donors. There were 150 to 200 TCR beta chains listed as cytomegalovirus-associated.

Generated by immunoSEQ multiplex PCR, the TCRdb table keeps only in-frame clones and is missing some. The sample has about 150,000 clones, just under 90% seen once. V was shortened by 0 bases and J by 0 bases, with 4 bases between the two germline ends. Germline V gene data show CDR1 as SGDLS and CDR2 as YYNGEE. The CDR3 is made up of 15 amino acids. The genes are TRBV9 and TRBJ2-6; D remains ambiguous. This clonotype originated in a woman under 40 in good health and CMV-seropositive. Sequencing was carried out using PBMCs. The CDR3 sequence is CASSVGVSGANVLTF. The CDR3 DNA follows: TGTGCCAGCAGCGTAGGAGTCTCTGGGGCCAACGTCCTGACTTTC.